This T cell receptor (beta chain) was observed in a study of blood T cell repertoires in COVID-19. Study at large: PBMCs, B-cell-depleted T cells, or T cells provided the cDNA or gDNA that made up the material.

Original handling: Using reference gene primer amplification, nucleated cell counts were estimated. Using immunoSEQ multiplex PCR, the repertoire was profiled, and TCRdb retains in-frame clones only, with some absent. The V and J calls and the clone size are those of that table, but D and trimming were determined from the DNA. In the table there are 100,000 or so clones, 87% of which are singletons. This CDR3 has 15 amino acids. With 4 bases clipped from V and 6 bases from J, the junction kept 9 bases outside the gene matches. Germline CDR1 and CDR2: SGDLS and YYNGEE. The sequenced sample was peripheral blood. This receptor was obtained from a woman in her 50s with COVID-19, enrolled during active disease. V usage is TRBV9 and J usage is TRBJ2-2; 7 bases map to TRBD1. CDR3 sequence reads: CASSPATGSAGELFF. The CDR3, as DNA: TGTGCCAGCAGCCCCGCGACAGGGTCGGCCGGGGAGCTGTTTTTT.